This T cell receptor beta chain appears in the sequencing data of a study of T cell clonality in common variable immunodeficiency (dated by TCRdb to 2014 to 2015). Summary of the overall study and its limitations: TCRbeta clonality was higher in CVID subjects than in healthy controls (t-test p = 0.018), and the increase was most characteristic of about a third of subjects. According to the authors, figuring out what caused the increased clonality in CVID would require sequencing the repertoires of T cell subpopulations. Patient heterogeneity within the CVID cohort put limits on correlating repertoire features with clinical complications. CVID subjects shared fewer TCRbeta clones with each other than healthy controls did (p < 0.0001). Although equal DNA input was used, an average of approximately 82,000 unique sequences per sample was obtained for controls, compared with 30,000 to 35,000 for CVID samples. Fewer deletions and N-nucleotide insertions were reportedly observed in CVID TCRbeta sequences, and highly modified clones with 13 or more V deletions were reportedly absent from CVID TCRbeta sequences.

Standard criteria were used to diagnose CVID, namely serum IgG, IgA and/or IgM reduced below the normal range together with specific antibody deficiency. The CVID group comprised about 44 subjects, about 15 female and approximately 29 male, aged roughly 8 to 70 years with a mean age of 40. Predominantly Caucasian heritage was noted among both the CVID patients and the healthy controls. All CVID subjects had received replacement immunoglobulin therapy for at least one year at the time of study participation. At blood collection, none of the CVID subjects was ill or on immunomodulatory or immunosuppressive medication. Heparinized peripheral whole blood samples of roughly 5 to 8 ml were obtained from each donor. TCRbeta CDR3 repertoires were sequenced from genomic DNA of adults with common variable immune deficiency (CVID) and healthy adult controls. Diluted blood was density-centrifuged over Hypaque 1077 or Ficoll-Paque to isolate peripheral blood mononuclear cells. Genomic DNA was extracted from unsorted mononuclear cells by Qiagen column purification or by a centrifugation-based method.

Equivalent amounts of genomic DNA from CVID and control samples were used as sequencing input. For every sample, a 60 bp segment covering the rearranged TCRbeta CDR3 region was amplified and then sequenced. The immunoSEQ assay, a bias-corrected multiplex PCR combined with high-throughput sequencing, was used for TCRbeta amplification. The study's own analysis went as follows. Every unique nucleotide sequence counted as a clone and was annotated with V, D and J genes, copy number and frequency. Sequences were labeled productive if in frame, and non-productive if out of frame or containing stop codons. As previously described, clonality was computed from Shannon's entropy. Mean CDR3 Kyte-Doolittle hydropathy was derived from the predicted amino acid sequences of productive clones. Hierarchical clustering of scaled V gene usage was performed with the R hclust function using Manhattan distance and complete linkage. To assess clone sharing by CDR3 amino acid sequence, 12 repertoires per group were resampled over 100 rounds. The repertoires were searched for around 72 published EBV-specific and a few hundred published CMV-specific TCRbeta sequences. A couple of CVID samples that yielded fewer than 10,000 sequences were excluded from the analysis, so around 40 CVID repertoires were retained. This immuneACCESS table, as held by TCRdb, lists in-frame sequences with V and J called but not all clones. Of the missing ones, under half trace to an unresolved V gene in checked studies; the others have no known cause. V, J and clone size were drawn from that table, and D and trimming were deduced from the DNA. This sample is represented by 21,000 or so clones, with no singletons among them. The top ten clonotypes cover approximately 2.4% of the sample.

The CDR3 starts with the cysteine, ends with the phenylalanine, and has 14 residues. Only the CDR3 bases that were read are kept: 33 of them, in frame from base 1. The V end loses 5 bases and the J end loses 0 bases, and a stretch of 10 bases separates them. CDR1 is given as SQVTM and CDR2 as ANQGSEA, both from the germline V gene. This clone was seen repeatedly, ten times or more. It lacks a known antigen. The read terminates 3 residues ahead of where the CDR3 ends, so the germline J gene completes it. The clonotype was recovered from a human donor with common variable immunodeficiency. This receptor chain uses TRBV29-1 and TRBJ2-2; no confident D gene assignment can be made. The specimen was peripheral blood mononuclear cells. The CDR3 here reads CSVQAPPNTGELFF. The CDR3 DNA, read in part, is TGCAGCGTTCAAGCTCCCCCGAACACCGGGGAG.